This is a list of T cell receptor beta chains from one sample in a study of T-cell memory formation after mild COVID-19. From the 5' RACE reads, TCRdb called clonotypes with MiXCR, one entry per CDR3 protein. Of about 110,000 distinct CDR3 sequences in the sample, around 15% are singletons; the top ten hold 28%. The sequenced sample was PBMCs or a T cell subset sorted from them (not recorded which). These receptor sequences come from an adult woman who had mild COVID-19 (a few samples of this study predate the infection). Cell type and time point are not known. Both conserved end residues are part of each CDR3. The order of the fields is clone size, D gene, J gene, V gene, CDR3 DNA, CDR3 protein. The D gene is left open where the match is weak. Expanded clones get a size class; other rows say once, few or many, or leave the size out.

>NA|TRBD1|TRBJ2-7|TRBV7-6
TGTTCCAGCAGCAACCGACAGGGCCAATCCTACGAGCAGTACTTC
CSSSNRQGQSYEQYF
>NA|NA|TRBJ1-1|TRBV7-9
TGTGCCAGCAGCTCCCGGGGACGAGAGGAAGCTTTCTTT
CASSSRGREEAFF
>few|NA|TRBJ1-6|TRBV7-6
TGTGCCAGCAGCTCAGGTCTGGATTCACCCCTCCACTTT
CASSSGLDSPLHF
>NA|NA|TRBJ2-1|TRBV7-6
TGTGCCAGCAGCTTAGGTCTGAGTTCCCTACAAGAGGAGCAGTTCTTC
CASSLGLSSLQEEQFF
>few|NA|TRBJ2-3|TRBV6-2/TRBV6-3
TGTGCCAGCAGTGGGCATGAGGTACGGACAGATACGCAGTATTTT
CASSGHEVRTDTQYF
>many|TRBD1|TRBJ2-7|TRBV9
TGTGCCAGCAGCGTAGACGCCGGGACAGGGTCCGAGCAGTACTTC
CASSVDAGTGSEQYF
>NA|TRBD1|TRBJ1-6|TRBV20-1
TGCAGTGCTAGACCCTCCGGGACAGGGCTTTCACCCCTCCACTTT
CSARPSGTGLSPLHF
>few|NA|TRBJ2-1|TRBV7-9
TGTGCCAGCACAACGACGGAGAGCTACAATGAGCAGTTCTTC
CASTTTESYNEQFF
>many|NA|TRBJ2-1|TRBV12-3/TRBV12-4
TGTGCCAGCAGTCCCGGGGGGCTCGGATACAATGAGCAGTTCTTC
CASSPGGLGYNEQFF
>few|NA|TRBJ1-1|TRBV20-1
TGCAGTGCTAGAGATTACCAGGGCACTGAAGCTTTCTTT
CSARDYQGTEAFF
>few|NA|TRBJ1-1|TRBV29-1
TGCAGCGTTGCGAAGGGGGGCTCTGAAGCTTTCTTT
CSVAKGGSEAFF
>once|NA|TRBJ2-5|TRBV4-2
TGTGCCAGCAGCCAAGGACCGACCCAGTACTTC
CASSQGPTQYF
>NA|NA|TRBJ1-5|TRBV18
TGTGCCAGCTCACCACCAGGGGACCAGCCACAGCATTTT
CASSPPGDQPQHF
>once|NA|TRBJ1-5|TRBV7-3
TGTGCCAGCAGCTTAGGCCTGCGGACCCCTTATAGCAATCAGCCCCAGCATTTT
CASSLGLRTPYSNQPQHF
>NA|TRBD1|TRBJ1-5|TRBV2
TGTGCCAGCAGTGTCGCGGGGACAGGGGGCGTTAGAGGTCAGCCCCAGCATTTT
CASSVAGTGGVRGQPQHF
>few|NA|TRBJ2-1|TRBV7-8
TGTGCCAGCAGCTCCGGAGGGAGGCCCCCCAATGAGCAGTTCTTC
CASSSGGRPPNEQFF
>few|NA|TRBJ2-1|TRBV20-1
TGCAGTGCTAACGAGGCTTCTTTGGCAGGCGGCGGGTACAATGAGCAGTTCTTC
CSANEASLAGGGYNEQFF
>many|NA|TRBJ2-3|TRBV3-1
TGTGCCAGCAGCCAAGAGAGGGATACGCAGTATTTT
CASSQERDTQYF
>few|NA|TRBJ2-7|TRBV24-1
TGTGCCACCAGCCAGACTGGGTCCTACGAGCAGTACTTC
CATSQTGSYEQYF
>NA|NA|TRBJ2-6|TRBV24-1
TGTGCCACCAGTGATTGGAGGTCTGGGGCCAACGTCCTGACTTTC
CATSDWRSGANVLTF
>NA|TRBD2|TRBJ2-3|TRBV5-4
TGTGCCAGCAGCACTCCCAGGGGCAGCGGGAGATACACAGATACGCAGTATTTT
CASSTPRGSGRYTDTQYF
>NA|NA|TRBJ2-7|TRBV5-6
TGTGCCAGCAGCTTGGGAAACGGGGGTTCCTACGAGCAGTACTTC
CASSLGNGGSYEQYF
>few|NA|TRBJ2-1|TRBV27
TGTGCCAGCAGTTGGGGCGTTGAGCAGTTCTTC
CASSWGVEQFF
>few|TRBD2|TRBJ2-7|TRBV12-3/TRBV12-4
TGTGCCAGCAGTGAAGGACTAGCGGGAGGCTCTTCCTACGAGCAGTACTTC
CASSEGLAGGSSYEQYF
>NA|TRBD2|TRBJ2-7|TRBV11-2
TGTGCCAGCAGCCGGACTAGGGCCTACGAGCAGTACTTC
CASSRTRAYEQYF
>many|NA|TRBJ2-1|TRBV6-1
TGTGCCAGCAGTGAAGCAGGGGGAAACTACAATGAGCAGTTCTTC
CASSEAGGNYNEQFF
>many|TRBD1|TRBJ2-7|TRBV10-3
TGTGCCATCAGTGGCTGGACAGGCCTCTCCTACGAGCAGTACTTC
CAISGWTGLSYEQYF
>few|NA|TRBJ2-2|TRBV4-1
TGCGCCAGCAGCCAAATGGGCGTCAGCACCTATATAAACACCGGGGAGCTGTTTTTT
CASSQMGVSTYINTGELFF
>NA|NA|TRBJ2-7|TRBV12-3/TRBV12-4
TGTGCCAGCAGTCCAGGGATCGATGGCGAGCAGTACTTC
CASSPGIDGEQYF
>many|NA|TRBJ1-1|TRBV6-5
TGTGCCAGCAGTTACTCGAACGGAGGCTATGAAGCTTTCTTT
CASSYSNGGYEAFF
>many|TRBD2|TRBJ2-1|TRBV12-3/TRBV12-4
TGTGCCAGCAGTTTCAGCGGGAGTGGCAATGAGCAGTTCTTC
CASSFSGSGNEQFF
>NA|TRBD1|TRBJ2-7|TRBV25-1
TGTGCCAGCGGGACAGGGTGGTACGAGCAGTACTTC
CASGTGWYEQYF